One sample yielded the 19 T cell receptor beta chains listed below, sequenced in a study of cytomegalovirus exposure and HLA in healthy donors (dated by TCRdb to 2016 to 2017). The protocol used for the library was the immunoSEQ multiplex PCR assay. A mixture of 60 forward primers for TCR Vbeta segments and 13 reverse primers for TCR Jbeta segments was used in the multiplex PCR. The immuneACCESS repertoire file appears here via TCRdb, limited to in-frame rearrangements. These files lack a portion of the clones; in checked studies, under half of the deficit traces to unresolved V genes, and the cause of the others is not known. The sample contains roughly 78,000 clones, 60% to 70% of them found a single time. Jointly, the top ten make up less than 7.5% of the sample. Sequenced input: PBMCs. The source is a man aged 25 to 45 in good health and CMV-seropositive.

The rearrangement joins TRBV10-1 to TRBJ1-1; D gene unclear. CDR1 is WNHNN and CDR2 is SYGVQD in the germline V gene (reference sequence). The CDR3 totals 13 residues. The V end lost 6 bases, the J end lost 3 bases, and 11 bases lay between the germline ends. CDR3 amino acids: CASRLNDYTEAFF. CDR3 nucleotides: TGCGCCAGCAGATTAAACGACTACACTGAAGCTTTCTTT.

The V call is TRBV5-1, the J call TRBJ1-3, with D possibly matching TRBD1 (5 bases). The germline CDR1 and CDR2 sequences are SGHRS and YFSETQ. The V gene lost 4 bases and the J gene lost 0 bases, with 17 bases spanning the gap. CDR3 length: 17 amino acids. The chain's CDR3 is CASSRTTGRDSGNTIYF. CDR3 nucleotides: TGCGCCAGCAGCCGCACCACCGGCAGGGACTCTGGAAACACCATATATTTT. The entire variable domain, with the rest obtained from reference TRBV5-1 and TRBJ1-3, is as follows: KAGVTQTPRYLIKTRGQQVTLSCSPISGHRSVSWYQQTPGQGLQFLFEYFSETQRNKGNFPGRFSGRQFSNSRSEMNVSTLELGDSALYLCASSRTTGRDSGNTIYFGEGSWLTVV.

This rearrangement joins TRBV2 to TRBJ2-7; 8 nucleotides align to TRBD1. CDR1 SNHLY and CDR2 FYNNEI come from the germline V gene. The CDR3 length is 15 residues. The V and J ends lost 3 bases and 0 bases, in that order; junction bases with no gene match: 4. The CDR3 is CASSEYRGSSYEQYF. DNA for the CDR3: TGTGCCAGCAGTGAGTACAGGGGGTCCTCCTACGAGCAGTACTTC.

This CDR3 is CASSQDNDNRDFPQHF. CDR3 in DNA: TGTGCCAGCAGCCAAGATAACGACAACCGGGATTTTCCCCAGCATTTT. The chain is built from TRBV4-2 and TRBJ1-5; D unresolved. CDR3 length: 16 amino acids. V lost 0 bases and J lost 10, with 19 bases in between. Germline V gene sequence: CDR1 LGHNA, CDR2 YNFKEQ.

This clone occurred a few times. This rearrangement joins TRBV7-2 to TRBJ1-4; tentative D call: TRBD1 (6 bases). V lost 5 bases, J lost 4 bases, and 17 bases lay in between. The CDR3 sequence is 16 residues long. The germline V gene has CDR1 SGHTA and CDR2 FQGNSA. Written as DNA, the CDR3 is TGTGCCAGCAGCCCCGGAGAGACAGGTGGTAATGAAAAACTGTTTTTT. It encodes CASSPGETGGNEKLFF.

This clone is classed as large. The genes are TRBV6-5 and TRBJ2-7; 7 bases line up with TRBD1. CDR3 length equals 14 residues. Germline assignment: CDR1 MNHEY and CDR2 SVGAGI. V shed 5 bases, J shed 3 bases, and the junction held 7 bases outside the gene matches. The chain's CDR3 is CASSTTGSGYEQYF. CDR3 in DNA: TGTGCCAGCAGTACGACAGGGAGTGGCTACGAGCAGTACTTC.

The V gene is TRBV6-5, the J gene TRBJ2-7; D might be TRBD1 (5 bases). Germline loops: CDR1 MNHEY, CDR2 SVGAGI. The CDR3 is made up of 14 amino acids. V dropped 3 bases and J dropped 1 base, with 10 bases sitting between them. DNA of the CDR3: TGTGCCAGCAGTTATAGTCAGGGTTCCTACGAGCAGTACTTC. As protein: CASSYSQGSYEQYF.

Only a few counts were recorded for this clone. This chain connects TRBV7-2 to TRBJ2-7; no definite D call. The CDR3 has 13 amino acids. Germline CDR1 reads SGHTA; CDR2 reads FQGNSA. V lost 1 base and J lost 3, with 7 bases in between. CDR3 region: CASSLDSNYEQYF. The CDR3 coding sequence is TGTGCCAGCAGCTTAGATAGCAACTACGAGCAGTACTTC.

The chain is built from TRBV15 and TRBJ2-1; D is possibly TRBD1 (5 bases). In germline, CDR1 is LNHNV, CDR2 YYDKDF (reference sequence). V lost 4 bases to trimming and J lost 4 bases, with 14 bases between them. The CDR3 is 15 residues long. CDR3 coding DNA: TGTGCCACCAGCAAGGCAGGGTTAGAATACAATGAGCAGTTCTTC. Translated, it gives CATSKAGLEYNEQFF. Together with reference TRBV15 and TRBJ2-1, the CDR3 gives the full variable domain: DAMVIQNPRYQVTQFGKPVTLSCSQTLNHNVMYWYQQKSSQAPKLLFHYYDKDFNNEADTPDNFQSRRPNTSFCFLDIRSPGLGDTAMYLCATSKAGLEYNEQFFGPGTRLTVL.

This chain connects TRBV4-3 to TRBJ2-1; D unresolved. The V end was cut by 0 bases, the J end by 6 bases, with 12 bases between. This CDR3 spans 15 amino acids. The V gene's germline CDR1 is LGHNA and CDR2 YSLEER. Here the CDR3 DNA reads TGCGCCAGCAGCCAAGATTCTTCGACTCTCAATGAGCAGTTCTTC. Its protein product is CASSQDSSTLNEQFF.

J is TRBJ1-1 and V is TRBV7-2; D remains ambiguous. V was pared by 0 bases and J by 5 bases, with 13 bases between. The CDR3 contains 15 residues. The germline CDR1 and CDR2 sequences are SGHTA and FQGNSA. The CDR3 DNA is TGTGCCAGCAGCTTAGCGTTGGAGGGAAGTACTGAAGCTTTCTTT. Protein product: CASSLALEGSTEAFF.

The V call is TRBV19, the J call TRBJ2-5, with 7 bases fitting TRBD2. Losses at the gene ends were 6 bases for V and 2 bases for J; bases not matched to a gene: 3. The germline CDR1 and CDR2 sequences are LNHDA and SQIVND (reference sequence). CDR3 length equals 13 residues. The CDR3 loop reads CASRSGAQETQYF. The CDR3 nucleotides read TGTGCCAGTAGAAGCGGGGCACAAGAGACCCAGTACTTC.

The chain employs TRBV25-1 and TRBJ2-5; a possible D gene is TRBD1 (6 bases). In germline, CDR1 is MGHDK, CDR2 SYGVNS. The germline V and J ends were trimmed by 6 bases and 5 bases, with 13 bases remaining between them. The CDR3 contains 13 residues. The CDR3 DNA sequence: TGTGCCAGCAGAACAGGGTCCCGGGAGACCCAGTACTTC. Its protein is CASRTGSRETQYF.

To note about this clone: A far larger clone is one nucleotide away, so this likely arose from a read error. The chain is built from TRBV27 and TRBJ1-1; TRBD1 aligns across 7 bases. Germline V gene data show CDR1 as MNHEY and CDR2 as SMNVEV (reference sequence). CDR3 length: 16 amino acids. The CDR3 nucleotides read TGTGCCAGCAGTTTAGGAGACAGGGTTAGCAACACTGAAGCTTCCTTT. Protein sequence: CASSLGDRVSNTEASF.

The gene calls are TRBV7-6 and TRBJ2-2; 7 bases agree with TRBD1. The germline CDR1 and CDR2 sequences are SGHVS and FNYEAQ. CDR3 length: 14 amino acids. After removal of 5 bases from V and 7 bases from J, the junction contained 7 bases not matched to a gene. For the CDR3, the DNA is TGTGCCAGCAGCCCCCGACAGGGCGGCGGGGAGCTGTTTTTT. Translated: CASSPRQGGGELFF.

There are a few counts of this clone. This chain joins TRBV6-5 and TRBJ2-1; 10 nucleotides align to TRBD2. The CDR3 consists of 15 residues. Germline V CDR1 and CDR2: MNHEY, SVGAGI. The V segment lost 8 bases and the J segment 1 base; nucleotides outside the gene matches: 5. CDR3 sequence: CASSSGSESYNEQFF. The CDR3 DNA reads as TGTGCCAGCTCTAGCGGGAGCGAATCCTACAATGAGCAGTTCTTC.

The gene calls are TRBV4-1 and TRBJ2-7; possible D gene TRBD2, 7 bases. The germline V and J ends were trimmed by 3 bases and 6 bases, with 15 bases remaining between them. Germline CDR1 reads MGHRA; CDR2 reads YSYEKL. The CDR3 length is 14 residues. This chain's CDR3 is CASSQLQRGGEQYF. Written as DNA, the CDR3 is TGCGCCAGCAGCCAGCTCCAGAGGGGGGGCGAGCAGTACTTC.

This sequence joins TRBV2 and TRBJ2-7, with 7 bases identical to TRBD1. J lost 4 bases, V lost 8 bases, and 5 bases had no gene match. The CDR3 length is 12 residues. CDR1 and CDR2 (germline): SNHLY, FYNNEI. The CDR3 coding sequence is TGTGCCAGCTATGACAGGGCGTACGAGCAGTACTTC. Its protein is CASYDRAYEQYF.

CDR3: CASSPRGERELTDTQYF. CDR3 nucleotide sequence: TGTGCCAGCAGCCCACGGGGGGAGCGGGAACTCACAGATACGCAGTATTTT. This sequence joins TRBV7-8 and TRBJ2-3; 7 bases align to TRBD2. This CDR3 has 17 amino acids. CDR1 SGHVS and CDR2 FQNEAQ come from the germline V gene. Losses at the gene ends were 5 bases for V and 2 bases for J; bases not matched to a gene: 13.